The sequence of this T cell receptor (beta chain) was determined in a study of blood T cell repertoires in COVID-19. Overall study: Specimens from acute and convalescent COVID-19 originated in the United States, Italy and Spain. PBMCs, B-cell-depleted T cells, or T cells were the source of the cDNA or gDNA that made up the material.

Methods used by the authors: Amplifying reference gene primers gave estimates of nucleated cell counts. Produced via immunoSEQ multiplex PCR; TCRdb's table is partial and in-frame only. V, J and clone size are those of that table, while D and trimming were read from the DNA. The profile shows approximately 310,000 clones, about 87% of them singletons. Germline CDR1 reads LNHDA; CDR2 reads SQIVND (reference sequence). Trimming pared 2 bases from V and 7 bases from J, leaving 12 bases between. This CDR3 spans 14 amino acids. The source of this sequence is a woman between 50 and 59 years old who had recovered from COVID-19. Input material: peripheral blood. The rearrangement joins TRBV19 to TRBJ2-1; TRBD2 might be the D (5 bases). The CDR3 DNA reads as TGTGCCAGTAGTATATCGGCTAGCTTAAATGAGCAGTTCTTC. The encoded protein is CASSISASLNEQFF.